This TCR beta chain was found in a study of radiation and T cells in renal cell carcinoma. As for the study in general: Nephrectomy followed 15 Gy stereotactic body radiation by 4 weeks.

Whole-study results and caveats: Top tumor clonotypes rose in blood 2 weeks post-radiation, then contracted.

The protocol was immunoSEQ multiplex PCR, while the TCRdb copy is restricted to in-frame clones and leaves out a portion. The sample consists of around 130,000 clones, roughly 77% of them appearing once. Trimming removed 4 bases from V and 3 bases from J, with 9 bases in between. Germline loops: CDR1 MDHEN, CDR2 SYDVKM. There are 13 residues in the CDR3. As concerns this clone: Its antigen is still unknown.

The time point was: blood 2 weeks post-SBRT. Treatment in this sample: 15 Gy SBRT to primary tumor, nephrectomy 4 weeks later. Serial blood draws occurred at baseline and 2 and 4 weeks post-SBRT. Clear cell pathology was present in this patient's renal cell carcinoma. The chain joins TRBV28 to TRBJ1-1, with unresolved D. The receptor comes from a woman aged 55 to 70 with renal cell carcinoma. Sequenced material: blood, taken from a patient whose treatment included radiotherapy and nephrectomy. The CDR3 is CASSYRADTEAFF. CDR3 bases: TGTGCCAGCAGTTATAGGGCCGACACTGAAGCTTTCTTT.